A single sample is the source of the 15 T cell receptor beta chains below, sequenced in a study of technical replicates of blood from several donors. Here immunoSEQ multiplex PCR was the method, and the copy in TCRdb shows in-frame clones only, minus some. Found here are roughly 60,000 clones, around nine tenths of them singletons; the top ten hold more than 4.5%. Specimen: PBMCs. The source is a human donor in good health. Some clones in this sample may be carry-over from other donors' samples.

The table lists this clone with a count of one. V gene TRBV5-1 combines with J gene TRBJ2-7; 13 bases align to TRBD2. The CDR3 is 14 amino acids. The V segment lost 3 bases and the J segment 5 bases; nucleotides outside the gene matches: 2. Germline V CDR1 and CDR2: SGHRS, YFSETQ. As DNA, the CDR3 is TGCGCCAGCAGCTCGGGACTAGCGGGGAACGAGCAGTACTTC. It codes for CASSSGLAGNEQYF.

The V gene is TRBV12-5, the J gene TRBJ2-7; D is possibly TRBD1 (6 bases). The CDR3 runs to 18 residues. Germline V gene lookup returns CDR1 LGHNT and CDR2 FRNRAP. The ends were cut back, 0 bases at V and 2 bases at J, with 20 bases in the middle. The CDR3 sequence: CASGLVYSLRGQTYEQYF. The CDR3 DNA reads TGTGCTAGTGGTTTGGTATATAGTCTTAGGGGACAAACCTACGAGCAGTACTTC.

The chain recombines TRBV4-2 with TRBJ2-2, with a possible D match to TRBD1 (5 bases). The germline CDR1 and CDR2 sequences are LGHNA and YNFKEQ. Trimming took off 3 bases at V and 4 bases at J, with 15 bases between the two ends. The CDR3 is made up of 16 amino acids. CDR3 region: CASSQPDSLGTGELFF. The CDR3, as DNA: TGTGCCAGCAGCCAGCCCGACAGCCTGGGCACCGGGGAGCTGTTTTTT.

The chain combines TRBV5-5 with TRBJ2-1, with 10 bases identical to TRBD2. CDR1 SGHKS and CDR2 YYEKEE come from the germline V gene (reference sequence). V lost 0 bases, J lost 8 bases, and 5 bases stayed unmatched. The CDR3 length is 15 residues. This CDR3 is CASSLVAGGADEQFF. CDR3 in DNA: TGTGCCAGCAGCTTGGTAGCGGGGGGCGCAGATGAGCAGTTCTTC. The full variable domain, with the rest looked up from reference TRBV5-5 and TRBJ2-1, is DAGVTQSPTHLIKTRGQQVTLRCSPISGHKSVSWYQQVLGQGPQFIFQYYEKEERGRGNFPDRFSARQFPNYSSELNVNALLLGDSALYLCASSLVAGGADEQFFGPGTRLTVL.

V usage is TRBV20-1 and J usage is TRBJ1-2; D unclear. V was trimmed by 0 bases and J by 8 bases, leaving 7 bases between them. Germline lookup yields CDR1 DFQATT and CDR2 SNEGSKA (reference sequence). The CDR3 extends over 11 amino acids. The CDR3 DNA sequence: TGCAGTGCTAGAGATCGCGGAGGCTACACCTTC. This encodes CSARDRGGYTF.

For the CDR3, the DNA is TGTGCCAGCCGGGGAGTTTTGGGTGAGCAGTTCTTC. Its protein product is CASRGVLGEQFF. The chain links TRBV6-5 to TRBJ2-1, with D perhaps matching TRBD2 (5 bases). From germline, CDR1 is MNHEY and CDR2 SVGAGI. V gave up 8 bases and J gave up 9 bases, with 14 bases separating them. The CDR3 spans 12 residues.

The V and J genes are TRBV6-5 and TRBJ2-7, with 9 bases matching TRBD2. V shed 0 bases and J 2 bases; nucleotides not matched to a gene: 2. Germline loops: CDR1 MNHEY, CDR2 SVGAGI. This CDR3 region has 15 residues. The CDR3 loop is CASSYSAGGPYEQYF. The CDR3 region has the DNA TGTGCCAGCAGTTACTCGGCGGGAGGGCCCTACGAGCAGTACTTC.

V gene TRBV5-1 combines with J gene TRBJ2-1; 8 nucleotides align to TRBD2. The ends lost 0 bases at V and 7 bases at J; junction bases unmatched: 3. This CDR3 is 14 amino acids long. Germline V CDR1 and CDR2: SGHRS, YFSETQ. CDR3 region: CASSLGTSLNEQFF. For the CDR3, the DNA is TGCGCCAGCAGCTTGGGGACTAGCTTGAATGAGCAGTTCTTC.

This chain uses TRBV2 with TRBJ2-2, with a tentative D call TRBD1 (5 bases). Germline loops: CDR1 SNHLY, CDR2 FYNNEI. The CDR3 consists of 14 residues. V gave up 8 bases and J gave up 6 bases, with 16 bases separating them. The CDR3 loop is CASLQETSPGELFF. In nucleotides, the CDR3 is TGTGCCAGCTTACAGGAGACCTCTCCCGGGGAGCTGTTTTTT.

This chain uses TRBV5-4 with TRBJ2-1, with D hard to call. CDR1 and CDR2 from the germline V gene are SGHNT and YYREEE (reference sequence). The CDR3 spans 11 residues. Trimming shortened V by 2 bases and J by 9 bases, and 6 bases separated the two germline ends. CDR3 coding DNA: TGTGCCAGCAGCTTTCTCCGTGAGCAGTTCTTC. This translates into CASSFLREQFF.

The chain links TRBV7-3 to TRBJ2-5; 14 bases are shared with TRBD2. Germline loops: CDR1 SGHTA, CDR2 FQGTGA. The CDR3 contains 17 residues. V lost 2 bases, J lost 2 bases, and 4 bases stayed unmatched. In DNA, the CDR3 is TGTGCCAGCAGCTTACTTGGACTAGCGGGGGGACAAGAGACCCAGTACTTC. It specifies CASSLLGLAGGQETQYF.

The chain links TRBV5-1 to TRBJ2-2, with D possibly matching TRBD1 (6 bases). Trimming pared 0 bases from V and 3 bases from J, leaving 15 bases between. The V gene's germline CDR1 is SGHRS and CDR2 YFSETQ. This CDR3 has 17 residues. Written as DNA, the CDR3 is TGCGCCAGCAGCTTGGAAGTCTCAGGGGCTCACACCGGGGAGCTGTTTTTT. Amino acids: CASSLEVSGAHTGELFF.

The CDR3 spells CASSLAIHQADTQYF. CDR3 coding DNA: TGTGCCAGCAGCTTGGCTATCCATCAGGCAGATACGCAGTATTTT. V usage is TRBV5-8 and J usage is TRBJ2-3; D is undetermined. The germline V gene has CDR1 SGHTS and CDR2 YDEGEE. CDR3 length: 15 residues. The V gene lost 0 bases and the J gene lost 4 bases, with 12 bases spanning the gap.

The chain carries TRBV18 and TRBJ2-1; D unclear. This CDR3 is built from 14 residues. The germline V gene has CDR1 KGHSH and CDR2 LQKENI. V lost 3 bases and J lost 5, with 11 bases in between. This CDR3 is CASSPISRNNEQFF. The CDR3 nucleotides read TGTGCCAGCTCACCTATATCGCGGAACAATGAGCAGTTCTTC.

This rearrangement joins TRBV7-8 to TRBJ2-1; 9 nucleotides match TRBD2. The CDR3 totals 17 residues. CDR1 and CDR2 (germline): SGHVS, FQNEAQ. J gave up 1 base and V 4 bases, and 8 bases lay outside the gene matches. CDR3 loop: CASSSSGRTVSYNEQFF. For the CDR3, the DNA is TGTGCCAGCAGCTCAAGCGGGAGGACTGTTTCCTACAATGAGCAGTTCTTC.